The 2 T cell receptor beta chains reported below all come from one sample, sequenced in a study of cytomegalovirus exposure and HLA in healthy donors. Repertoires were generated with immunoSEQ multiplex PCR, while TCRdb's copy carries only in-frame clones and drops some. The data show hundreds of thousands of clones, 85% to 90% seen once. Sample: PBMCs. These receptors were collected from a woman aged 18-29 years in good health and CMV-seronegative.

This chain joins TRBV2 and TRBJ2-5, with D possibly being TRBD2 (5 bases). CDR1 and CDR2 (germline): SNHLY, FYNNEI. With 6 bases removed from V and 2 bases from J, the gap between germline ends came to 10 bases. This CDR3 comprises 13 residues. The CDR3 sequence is CASRTDWQETQYF. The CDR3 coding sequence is TGTGCCAGCAGGACGGACTGGCAAGAGACCCAGTACTTC.

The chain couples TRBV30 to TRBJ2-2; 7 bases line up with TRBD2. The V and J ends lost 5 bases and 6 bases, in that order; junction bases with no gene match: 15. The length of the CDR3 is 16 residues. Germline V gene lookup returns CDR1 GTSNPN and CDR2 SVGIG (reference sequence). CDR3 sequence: CAWSKVAGRGAGELFF. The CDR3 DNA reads TGTGCCTGGTCCAAGGTGGCAGGGAGGGGAGCCGGGGAGCTGTTTTTT.